Each of the 17 T cell receptor beta chains below was sequenced from the same sample in a study of T cells in Graves' hyperthyroidism and ophthalmopathy. Using RNA transcripts as the source, TCR beta CDR3 regions were amplified. During a first-round RT-PCR of the TCR CDR3, the HTBI primer set was used. TCRdb analysed the multiplex PCR reads with MiXCR anew, one entry per CDR3 protein. Of about 400,000 distinct CDR3 sequences detected, under 15% appear once; the ten largest clones hold approximately 32%. Sequences were obtained from blood. Every receptor here comes from a woman aged 25-40 years with Graves' hyperthyroidism.

This clonotype showed up many times. CDR3 sequence (DNA): TGTGCCAGCAGTTACTCTACGGGTTCGGGTACGCAGTATTTT. Translation gives CASSYSTGSGTQYF. The gene calls are TRBV6-5 and TRBJ2-3; no firm D call. V shed 0 bases and J shed 8 bases, with 12 bases lying between them. The CDR3 runs 14 residues. CDR1 and CDR2 from the germline V gene are MNHEY and SVGAGI.

The chain combines TRBV2 with TRBJ2-7, with D tentatively TRBD2 (5 bases). Germline V gene sequence: CDR1 SNHLY, CDR2 FYNNEI. V was pared by 2 bases and J by 4 bases, with 18 bases between. The CDR3 length is 16 residues. For the CDR3, the DNA is TGTGCCAGCAGTGAACCCCGCCTGCGGGTGGGTTACGAGCAGTACTTC. Protein product: CASSEPRLRVGYEQYF.

The chain has TRBV2 and TRBJ2-7, with TRBD2 identical over 7 bases. Germline assignment: CDR1 SNHLY and CDR2 FYNNEI. The CDR3 loop spans 14 amino acids. The trim removed 5 bases at V and 2 bases at J, leaving 6 bases unmatched. The CDR3 spells CASSIPSGAYEQYF. The CDR3 nucleotides are TGTGCCAGCAGTATCCCTAGCGGAGCCTACGAGCAGTACTTC.

This clonotype was observed many times. The gene calls are TRBV30 and TRBJ1-1; D may be TRBD1 (5 bases). This CDR3 is built from 13 residues. V shed 0 bases and J shed 11 bases, with 16 bases lying between them. CDR1 and CDR2 (germline): GTSNPN, SVGIG (reference sequence). The CDR3 nucleotides read TGTGCCTGGAGTGTACGTTCGGCACGGGACGCTTTCTTT. It yields the protein CAWSVRSARDAFF.

This clonotype was found a few times. The chain employs TRBV3-1 and TRBJ1-3; no definite D call. V was pared by 1 base and J by 1 base, with 8 bases between. The germline gives CDR1 LGHDT, CDR2 YNNKEL (reference sequence). The CDR3 length is 15 residues. Here the CDR3 reads CASSQAGNSGNTIYF. CDR3 DNA sequence: TGTGCCAGCAGCCAAGCTGGGAATTCTGGAAACACCATATATTTT.

This clonotype was recorded a few times. The genes are TRBV9 and TRBJ2-2, with 7 bases fitting TRBD2. From germline, CDR1 is SGDLS and CDR2 YYNGEE. V gave up 4 bases and J gave up 4 bases; unmatched junction bases: 10. This CDR3 has 16 residues. In DNA, the CDR3 is TGTGCCAGCAGCCGGGCTAGCGGAGGGGTCACCGGGGAGCTGTTTTTT. This encodes CASSRASGGVTGELFF. The full variable domain, completed using reference TRBV9 and TRBJ2-2, is DSGVTQTPKHLITATGQRVTLRCSPRSGDLSVYWYQQSLDQGLQFLIQYYNGEERAKGNILERFSAQQFPDLHSELNLSSLELGDSALYFCASSRASGGVTGELFFGEGSRLTVL.

The sample holds one count of this clonotype. This may stem from a read error, because a much larger clone lies one nucleotide away. The chain recombines TRBV28 with TRBJ1-5; no reliable D call. The V gene's germline CDR1 is MDHEN and CDR2 SYDVKM. The CDR3 spans 13 residues. The V and J ends lost 4 bases and 9 bases respectively, with 13 bases between them. CDR3 nucleotides: TGTGCCAGCAGTTACACCAAGATTCGGCCCCAGCATTTT. Amino acid sequence: CASSYTKIRPQHF.

This clonotype was seen a few times. The V call is TRBV24-1, the J call TRBJ2-3; D perhaps matches TRBD2 (5 bases). The CDR3 totals 15 residues. The germline V gene encodes CDR1 KGHDR and CDR2 SFDVKD. V dropped 1 base and J dropped 4 bases, with 11 bases sitting between them. CDR3 in DNA: TGTGCCACCAGTGATTTCGGAGGCTCGGCAGATACGCAGTATTTT. Translated, it gives CATSDFGGSADTQYF.

This clonotype was seen a handful of times. A much larger clone lies one base from this, so it may be a read error. This chain connects TRBV27 to TRBJ2-7; D perhaps matches TRBD2 (6 bases). The length of the CDR3 is 14 residues. Germline V gives CDR1 MNHEY, CDR2 SMNVEV (reference sequence). The germline V and J ends were trimmed by 0 bases and 6 bases, with 12 bases remaining between them. The CDR3 sequence is CASSLSARRGEQYF. CDR3 coding DNA: TGTGCCAGCAGTTTATCGGCTCGGCGGGGCGAGCAGTACTTC.

This clonotype was seen at least ten times. The chain couples TRBV12-3 or TRBV12-4 to TRBJ1-4; D uncertain. The CDR3 is made up of 15 amino acids. Trimming left V 7 bases short and J 0 bases short, with 12 bases between. CDR3 nucleotide sequence: TGTGCCAGCACCCTAGGGAGGACAACTAATGAAAAACTGTTTTTT. Encoded protein: CASTLGRTTNEKLFF.

A remark on this clonotype: Mismatch with germline at one junction end may stem from a read error. The chain uses TRBV27 and TRBJ2-7; D is possibly TRBD1 or TRBD2 (6 bases each). Germline-derived CDR1 and CDR2 are MNHEY and SMNVEV (reference sequence). The CDR3 has 16 amino acids. Here the CDR3 reads CASSKIGAGGPYGQYF. The CDR3 bases are TGTGCCAGCAGTAAAATAGGAGCCGGGGGCCCCTACGGGCAGTACTTC.

This clonotype came up many times. The chain has TRBV6-1 and TRBJ1-2, with 7 bases identical to TRBD1. The CDR3 contains 14 residues. V was clipped by 8 bases and J by 5 bases; unmatched bases: 11. Germline V gene sequence: CDR1 MNHNS, CDR2 SASEGT. The CDR3 reads CASSSEGAGYGYTF. CDR3 DNA: TGTGCCAGCTCCTCGGAGGGGGCGGGATATGGCTACACCTTC.

This clonotype was picked up a small number of times. The J gene is TRBJ1-1, the V gene TRBV10-3, with 7 bases matching TRBD1. V gave up 6 bases and J gave up 1 base; unmatched junction bases: 5. CDR1 and CDR2 from the germline V gene are ENHRY and SYGVKD. This CDR3 is built from 14 residues. The CDR3 sequence: CAIREGAPNTEAFF. CDR3 sequence (DNA): TGTGCCATCAGAGAGGGGGCCCCGAACACTGAAGCTTTCTTT.

This clonotype was seen only a few times. V usage is TRBV5-4 and J usage is TRBJ1-2, with D possibly matching TRBD1 (6 bases). This CDR3 has 13 residues. Germline loops: CDR1 SGHNT, CDR2 YYREEE (reference sequence). V gave up 2 bases and J gave up 7 bases, with 12 bases separating them. For the CDR3, the DNA is TGTGCCAGCAGCTTTCGGGGGGCTTTTGGCTACACCTTC. It is translated as CASSFRGAFGYTF.

There are many counts of this clonotype. The chain links TRBV3-1 to TRBJ2-3; D not resolved. Germline assignment: CDR1 LGHDT and CDR2 YNNKEL (reference sequence). The CDR3 has 12 residues. The ends were cut back, 0 bases at V and 4 bases at J, with 2 bases in the middle. As DNA, the CDR3 is TGTGCCAGCAGCCAAGATGCAGATACGCAGTATTTT. It translates to CASSQDADTQYF.

Regarding this clonotype: A clone one base away is much larger, so this may be a read error. This chain connects TRBV6-9 to TRBJ2-5, with D perhaps TRBD1 or TRBD2 (5 bases each). The CDR3 consists of 16 residues. Germline assignment: CDR1 MNHGY and CDR2 SVAAGI. CDR3 sequence reads: CASGYWQGAHQETQYF. Here the CDR3 DNA reads TGTGCCAGCGGTTACTGGCAGGGAGCCCACCAAGAGACCCAGTACTTC.

The sample holds many counts of this clonotype. The chain recombines TRBV6-1 with TRBJ1-2, with unresolved D. Germline-derived CDR1 and CDR2 are MNHNS and SASEGT. This CDR3 is 13 amino acids long. Trimming shortened V by 4 bases and J by 4 bases, and 10 bases separated the two germline ends. The CDR3 is CASSVDGTYGYTF. DNA for the CDR3: TGTGCCAGCAGTGTGGACGGCACCTATGGCTACACCTTC.